This record looks at one TCR beta chain sequence and its context. TCRdb re-called the 5' RACE reads and shows each CDR3 protein once, DNA omitted. The sample table sets out 500,000 to 600,000 distinct CDR3 sequences. The data were obtained in a study of T cells expressing NK-cell markers. This CDR3 is built from 14 residues. Germline CDR1 reads DFQATT; CDR2 reads SNEGSKA (reference sequence). The receptor comes from a man younger than 35 in good health. V and J are TRBV20-1 and TRBJ1-5; lacking DNA, the TRBD1 call made by TCRdb goes unchecked. The material sequenced was blood T cells: a sorted CD56 or NKG2C T cell subset, CD4+ or CD8+ T cells, or bulk PBMC T cells (not recorded which). CDR3 protein: CSARVGRTGDPQHF.